This T cell receptor (beta chain) was found in a study of T cell responses to AZD1222 COVID-19 vaccine. Overall study results and limits: The study found Spike-specific TCR breadth and depth rose after two AZD1222 doses.

Repertoires were generated with immunoSEQ multiplex PCR, while TCRdb's copy carries only in-frame clones and drops some. The sample consists of about 150,000 clones, 70% to 90% of them appearing once. Concerning this clone itself: The antigen is not known.

Sequenced material: peripheral blood, taken after recovery from COVID-19. This TCR was recovered from an adult who had recovered from COVID-19.

CDR3 loop: CASSLPGVADTQYF. CDR3 bases: TGTGCCAGCAGCTTGCCAGGGGTCGCAGATACGCAGTATTTT. The chain recombines TRBV5-4 with TRBJ2-3; D might be TRBD1 (6 bases). This CDR3 has 14 amino acids. V was shortened by 1 base and J by 4 bases, with 10 bases between the two germline ends. Germline V CDR1 and CDR2: SGHNT, YYREEE (reference sequence).